These T cell receptor beta chains were read from a single sample in a study of Graves' ophthalmopathy and Graves' hyperthyroidism. TCRdb called the multiplex PCR reads again in MiXCR, with one record for every CDR3 protein. Among a few hundred thousand distinct CDR3 sequences listed, approximately 16% were seen once. The material sequenced was peripheral blood. All receptors come from a woman between 18 and 29 years old with Graves' ophthalmopathy. Both conserved end residues are part of each CDR3. The D gene is left open where the match is weak. Clone size appears in some rows only: once, few, many, or a class for an expanded clone.

abundance: many; j_gene: TRBJ1-1; d_gene: .; v_gene: TRBV12-3/TRBV12-4; CDR3aa: CASSPLAGVRTEAFF; CDR3nt: TGTGCCAGCAGTCCTCTGGCCGGGGTCCGGACTGAAGCTTTCTTT
abundance: .; j_gene: TRBJ1-5; d_gene: .; v_gene: TRBV6-2/TRBV6-3; CDR3aa: CASSYDRGAVKLSNQPQHF; CDR3nt: TGTGCCAGCAGTTACGATCGGGGAGCGGTCAAGTTAAGCAATCAGCCCCAGCATTTT
abundance: many; j_gene: TRBJ1-5; d_gene: .; v_gene: TRBV4-1; CDR3aa: CASSQVSSYSNQPQHF; CDR3nt: TGCGCCAGCAGCCAAGTCAGCAGCTATAGCAATCAGCCCCAGCATTTT
abundance: many; j_gene: TRBJ1-1; d_gene: TRBD1; v_gene: TRBV18; CDR3aa: CASSPRDRPLRTEAFF; CDR3nt: TGTGCCAGCTCACCTCGGGACAGACCTTTGAGGACTGAAGCTTTCTTT
abundance: many; j_gene: TRBJ2-7; d_gene: TRBD1; v_gene: TRBV28; CDR3aa: CASSSLGQGYYEQYF; CDR3nt: TGTGCCAGCAGTTCCTTGGGACAGGGTTACTACGAGCAGTACTTC
abundance: many; j_gene: TRBJ1-1; d_gene: TRBD1; v_gene: TRBV7-9; CDR3aa: CASSFQQGAGAFF; CDR3nt: TGTGCCAGCAGCTTTCAACAGGGGGCCGGAGCTTTCTTT
abundance: .; j_gene: TRBJ2-7; d_gene: .; v_gene: TRBV20-1; CDR3aa: CSASHVNGYEQYF; CDR3nt: TGCAGTGCTAGCCATGTAAATGGGTACGAGCAGTACTTC
abundance: many; j_gene: TRBJ2-4; d_gene: TRBD1; v_gene: TRBV11-2; CDR3aa: CASSRIQGQGETKNIQYF; CDR3nt: TGTGCCAGCAGCCGGATTCAGGGACAGGGAGAAACCAAAAACATTCAGTACTTC
abundance: many; j_gene: TRBJ2-7; d_gene: .; v_gene: TRBV29-1; CDR3aa: CSVAWVSYEQYF; CDR3nt: TGCAGCGTTGCTTGGGTTTCCTACGAGCAGTACTTC
abundance: many; j_gene: TRBJ1-3; d_gene: .; v_gene: TRBV18; CDR3aa: CASSLYDVSGNTIYF; CDR3nt: TGTGCCAGCTCACTTTATGACGTCTCTGGAAACACCATATATTTT
abundance: many; j_gene: TRBJ1-5; d_gene: TRBD1; v_gene: TRBV24-1; CDR3aa: CATSDSRQGPFGNQPQHF; CDR3nt: TGTGCCACCAGTGATTCCCGACAGGGGCCCTTTGGGAATCAGCCCCAGCATTTT
abundance: many; j_gene: TRBJ2-7; d_gene: TRBD1; v_gene: TRBV19; CDR3aa: CASSIAGQGPDEQYF; CDR3nt: TGTGCCAGTAGTATAGCGGGACAGGGGCCGGACGAGCAGTACTTC
abundance: many; j_gene: TRBJ2-2; d_gene: .; v_gene: TRBV6-2/TRBV6-3; CDR3aa: CASSYKATGELFF; CDR3nt: TGTGCCAGCAGTTACAAAGCCACCGGGGAGCTGTTTTTT
abundance: many; j_gene: TRBJ2-5; d_gene: TRBD2; v_gene: TRBV6-5; CDR3aa: CASSYRQGGETQYF; CDR3nt: TGTGCCAGCAGTTACCGGCAGGGAGGGGAGACCCAGTACTTC
abundance: .; j_gene: TRBJ2-4; d_gene: TRBD2; v_gene: TRBV6-2/TRBV6-3; CDR3aa: CASSGLAGSVSAKNIQYF; CDR3nt: TGTGCCAGCAGTGGTCTAGCGGGAAGTGTCTCGGCCAAAAACATTCAGTACTTC
abundance: .; j_gene: TRBJ2-7; d_gene: TRBD1; v_gene: TRBV15; CDR3aa: CATSRDLPRTGTGLEQYF; CDR3nt: TGTGCCACCAGCAGAGATCTTCCGCGCACCGGGACAGGGCTCGAGCAGTACTTC
abundance: .; j_gene: TRBJ2-5; d_gene: .; v_gene: TRBV20-1; CDR3aa: CSASGQGLTSGGGTQYF; CDR3nt: TGCAGTGCTAGCGGGCAGGGGCTCACTAGTGGAGGCGGGACCCAGTACTTC
abundance: many; j_gene: TRBJ2-7; d_gene: .; v_gene: TRBV15; CDR3aa: CATSRDFGRVTYEQYF; CDR3nt: TGTGCCACCAGCAGAGATTTTGGCAGGGTTACCTACGAGCAGTACTTC
abundance: many; j_gene: TRBJ2-7; d_gene: TRBD1; v_gene: TRBV19; CDR3aa: CASSIRDRSYEQYF; CDR3nt: TGTGCCAGTAGTATCCGGGACAGATCCTACGAGCAGTACTTC
abundance: many; j_gene: TRBJ2-3; d_gene: TRBD1; v_gene: TRBV6-1; CDR3aa: CASSVQGAITDTQYF; CDR3nt: TGTGCCAGCAGTGTCCAGGGGGCCATCACAGATACGCAGTATTTT
abundance: many; j_gene: TRBJ1-1; d_gene: .; v_gene: TRBV30; CDR3aa: CAWKGLEAFF; CDR3nt: TGTGCCTGGAAAGGACTTGAAGCTTTCTTT
abundance: many; j_gene: TRBJ2-4; d_gene: .; v_gene: TRBV12-5; CDR3aa: CASGLEPGNIQYF; CDR3nt: TGTGCTAGTGGTTTGGAGCCGGGGAACATTCAGTACTTC
abundance: many; j_gene: TRBJ2-5; d_gene: .; v_gene: TRBV7-9; CDR3aa: CASSLAPGRSGETQYF; CDR3nt: TGTGCCAGCAGCTTAGCCCCAGGCAGGTCGGGAGAGACCCAGTACTTC
abundance: many; j_gene: TRBJ2-6; d_gene: .; v_gene: TRBV28; CDR3aa: CASSFRGKGRSGANVLTF; CDR3nt: TGTGCCAGCAGTTTCAGAGGGAAGGGACGCTCTGGGGCCAACGTCCTGACTTTC
abundance: many; j_gene: TRBJ1-3; d_gene: .; v_gene: TRBV19; CDR3aa: CASSIGPGESGNTIYF; CDR3nt: TGTGCCAGTAGTATCGGTCCGGGGGAGTCTGGAAACACCATATATTTT
abundance: many; j_gene: TRBJ2-7; d_gene: .; v_gene: TRBV15; CDR3aa: CATSRGADGKQYF; CDR3nt: TGTGCCACCAGCAGGGGGGCGGACGGAAAGCAGTACTTC
abundance: many; j_gene: TRBJ2-2; d_gene: .; v_gene: TRBV6-2/TRBV6-3; CDR3aa: CASSPFRGTGELFF; CDR3nt: TGTGCCAGCAGTCCCTTCCGGGGCACCGGGGAGCTGTTTTTT
abundance: .; j_gene: TRBJ1-2; d_gene: TRBD1; v_gene: TRBV20-1; CDR3aa: CSAPDRVLLGYTF; CDR3nt: TGCAGTGCCCCGGACAGGGTTCTCCTTGGCTACACCTTC
abundance: many; j_gene: TRBJ1-2; d_gene: .; v_gene: TRBV28; CDR3aa: CASSTGHGFDGYTF; CDR3nt: TGTGCCAGCAGTACGGGACACGGATTTGACGGCTACACCTTC
abundance: many; j_gene: TRBJ2-5; d_gene: .; v_gene: TRBV6-1; CDR3aa: CARRETQYF; CDR3nt: TGTGCCAGAAGAGAGACCCAGTACTTC
abundance: .; j_gene: TRBJ2-7; d_gene: TRBD2; v_gene: TRBV27; CDR3aa: CASSLLLAGVEQYF; CDR3nt: TGTGCCAGCAGTTTACTCCTAGCGGGTGTGGAGCAGTACTTC
abundance: many; j_gene: TRBJ2-5; d_gene: .; v_gene: TRBV15; CDR3aa: CATSREIGAVSPAQYF; CDR3nt: TGTGCCACCAGCAGAGAAATCGGCGCAGTCAGCCCAGCCCAGTACTTC
abundance: many; j_gene: TRBJ2-5; d_gene: TRBD1; v_gene: TRBV7-2; CDR3aa: CASSLRGGGEETQYF; CDR3nt: TGTGCCAGCAGCTTGAGAGGGGGCGGTGAAGAGACCCAGTACTTC
abundance: many; j_gene: TRBJ2-7; d_gene: TRBD1; v_gene: TRBV30; CDR3aa: CAMELGERTGGDEQYF; CDR3nt: TGTGCTATGGAGTTGGGGGAAAGGACAGGGGGCGATGAGCAGTACTTC
abundance: many; j_gene: TRBJ2-7; d_gene: .; v_gene: TRBV24-1; CDR3aa: CATSGGALYEQYF; CDR3nt: TGTGCCACCAGTGGAGGAGCCCTCTACGAGCAGTACTTC
abundance: .; j_gene: TRBJ1-6; d_gene: TRBD1; v_gene: TRBV2; CDR3aa: CASRKHGTGDNSPLHF; CDR3nt: TGTGCCAGCAGGAAGCACGGGACAGGTGATAATTCACCCCTCCACTTT
abundance: .; j_gene: TRBJ2-5; d_gene: TRBD1; v_gene: TRBV19; CDR3aa: CASSPRDRGFRTQYF; CDR3nt: TGTGCCAGTAGTCCACGGGACAGGGGTTTTAGGACCCAGTACTTC
abundance: many; j_gene: TRBJ1-1; d_gene: TRBD1; v_gene: TRBV10-3; CDR3aa: CAITRTGGLNTEAFF; CDR3nt: TGTGCCATCACCAGGACAGGGGGCTTGAACACTGAAGCTTTCTTT
abundance: .; j_gene: TRBJ2-7; d_gene: .; v_gene: TRBV11-2; CDR3aa: CASSQKGGSIYEQYF; CDR3nt: TGTGCCAGCAGCCAAAAAGGGGGGTCGATCTACGAGCAGTACTTC
abundance: once; j_gene: TRBJ2-7; d_gene: TRBD2; v_gene: TRBV28; CDR3aa: CASSPPGLAGGWQYF; CDR3nt: TGTGCCAGCAGCCCCCCGGGACTAGCGGGAGGGTGGCAGTACTTC
abundance: many; j_gene: TRBJ2-7; d_gene: .; v_gene: TRBV28; CDR3aa: CASSPVRQPGEQYF; CDR3nt: TGTGCCAGCAGCCCGGTCCGCCAACCGGGGGAGCAGTACTTC
abundance: many; j_gene: TRBJ2-5; d_gene: .; v_gene: TRBV7-3; CDR3aa: CASSLLARTAGLQETQYF; CDR3nt: TGTGCCAGCAGCTTACTTGCCCGAACAGCGGGCCTCCAAGAGACCCAGTACTTC
abundance: many; j_gene: TRBJ2-7; d_gene: .; v_gene: TRBV6-1; CDR3aa: CASSPRIDSYEQYF; CDR3nt: TGTGCCAGCAGTCCCCGTATAGATTCCTACGAGCAGTACTTC
abundance: .; j_gene: TRBJ2-5; d_gene: .; v_gene: TRBV11-2; CDR3aa: CASSFRLATQETQYF; CDR3nt: TGTGCCAGCAGCTTTCGCCTAGCGACTCAAGAGACCCAGTACTTC
abundance: .; j_gene: TRBJ2-2; d_gene: .; v_gene: TRBV28; CDR3aa: CAISAGGSNTGELFF; CDR3nt: TGTGCCATCTCCGCTGGGGGATCGAACACCGGGGAGCTGTTTTTT
abundance: many; j_gene: TRBJ2-7; d_gene: .; v_gene: TRBV18; CDR3aa: CASSPPPGKYEQYF; CDR3nt: TGTGCCAGCTCACCACCGCCAGGGAAGTACGAGCAGTACTTC
abundance: many; j_gene: TRBJ2-5; d_gene: .; v_gene: TRBV6-2/TRBV6-3; CDR3aa: CASSSVTGSGETQYF; CDR3nt: TGTGCCAGCAGTTCGGTCACCGGGTCGGGAGAGACCCAGTACTTC
abundance: many; j_gene: TRBJ1-2; d_gene: TRBD1; v_gene: TRBV11-2; CDR3aa: CASSLETGRNYGYTF; CDR3nt: TGTGCCAGCAGCTTAGAGACAGGGCGGAACTATGGCTACACCTTC
abundance: many; j_gene: TRBJ2-5; d_gene: TRBD2; v_gene: TRBV19; CDR3aa: CASSMRGTSGGPGETQYF; CDR3nt: TGTGCCAGTAGTATGAGGGGGACTAGCGGGGGGCCGGGGGAGACCCAGTACTTC
abundance: many; j_gene: TRBJ2-7; d_gene: .; v_gene: TRBV6-2/TRBV6-3; CDR3aa: CASSYDTSRGHYEQYF; CDR3nt: TGTGCCAGCAGTTACGATACCTCGCGGGGGCACTACGAGCAGTACTTC
abundance: many; j_gene: TRBJ2-7; d_gene: .; v_gene: TRBV29-1; CDR3aa: CSVDREPYF; CDR3nt: TGCAGCGTTGACCGGGAGCCGTACTTC
abundance: many; j_gene: TRBJ2-2; d_gene: .; v_gene: TRBV27; CDR3aa: CASSTFGIPTGELFF; CDR3nt: TGTGCCAGCAGTACCTTCGGGATCCCCACCGGGGAGCTGTTTTTT
abundance: many; j_gene: TRBJ2-7; d_gene: TRBD1; v_gene: TRBV10-1; CDR3aa: CASSEPGTGIHEQYF; CDR3nt: TGCGCCAGCAGTGAGCCCGGGACAGGGATCCACGAGCAGTACTTC